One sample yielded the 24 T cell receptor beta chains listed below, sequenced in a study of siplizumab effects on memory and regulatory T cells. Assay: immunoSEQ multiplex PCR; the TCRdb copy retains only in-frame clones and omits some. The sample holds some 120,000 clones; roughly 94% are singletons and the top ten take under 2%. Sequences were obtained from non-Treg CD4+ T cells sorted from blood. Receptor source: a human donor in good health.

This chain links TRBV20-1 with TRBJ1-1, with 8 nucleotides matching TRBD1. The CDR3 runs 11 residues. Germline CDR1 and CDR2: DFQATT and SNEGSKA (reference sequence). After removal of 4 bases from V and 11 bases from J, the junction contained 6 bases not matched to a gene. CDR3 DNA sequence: TGCAGTGCTACAGGGGGCAGTTTGGCTTTCTTT. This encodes CSATGGSLAFF.

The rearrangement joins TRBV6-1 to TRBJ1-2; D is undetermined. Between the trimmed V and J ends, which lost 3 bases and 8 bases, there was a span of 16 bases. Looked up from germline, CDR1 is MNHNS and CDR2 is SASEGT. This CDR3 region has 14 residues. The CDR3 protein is CASSEGYPPRGYTF. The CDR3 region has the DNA TGTGCCAGCAGTGAGGGTTATCCCCCTCGGGGCTACACCTTC.

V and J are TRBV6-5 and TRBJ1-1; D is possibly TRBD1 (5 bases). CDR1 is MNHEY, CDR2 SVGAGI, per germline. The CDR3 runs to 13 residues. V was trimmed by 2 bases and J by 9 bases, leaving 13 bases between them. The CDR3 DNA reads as TGTGCCAGCAGTTACGGGCGTGGGGGGAAAGCTTTCTTT. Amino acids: CASSYGRGGKAFF.

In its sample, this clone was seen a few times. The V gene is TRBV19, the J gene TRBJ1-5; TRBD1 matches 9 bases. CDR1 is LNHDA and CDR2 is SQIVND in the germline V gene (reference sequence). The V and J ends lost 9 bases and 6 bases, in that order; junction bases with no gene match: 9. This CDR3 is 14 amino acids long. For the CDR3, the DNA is TGTGCCAGCACGGACAGGGGAAGGGTTCAGCCCCAGCATTTT. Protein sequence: CASTDRGRVQPQHF.

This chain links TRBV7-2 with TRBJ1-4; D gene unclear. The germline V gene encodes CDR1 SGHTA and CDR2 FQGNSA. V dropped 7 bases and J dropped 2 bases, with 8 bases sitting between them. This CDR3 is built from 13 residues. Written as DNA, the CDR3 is TGTGCCAGCAACCCCGGGACTAATGAAAAACTGTTTTTT. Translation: CASNPGTNEKLFF. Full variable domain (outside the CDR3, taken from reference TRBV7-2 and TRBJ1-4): GAGVSQSPSNKVTEKGKDVELRCDPISGHTALYWYRQSLGQGLEFLIYFQGNSAPDKSGLPSDRFSAERTGGSVSTLTIQRTQQEDSAVYLCASNPGTNEKLFFGSGTQLSVL.

The CDR3 spells CASSVKGRALKPYGYTF. CDR3 DNA sequence: TGTGCCAGCAGCGTAAAAGGACGTGCTTTAAAACCTTATGGCTACACCTTC. The chain uses TRBV9 and TRBJ1-2; D call uncertain. From germline, CDR1 is SGDLS and CDR2 YYNGEE. This CDR3 comprises 17 residues. V dropped 1 base and J dropped 5 bases, with 21 bases sitting between them.

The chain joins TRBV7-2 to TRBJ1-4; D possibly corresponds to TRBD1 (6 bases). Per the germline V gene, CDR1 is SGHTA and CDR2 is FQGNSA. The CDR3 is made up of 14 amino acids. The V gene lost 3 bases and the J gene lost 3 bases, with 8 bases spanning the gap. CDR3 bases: TGTGCCAGCAGCTTTCAGGGGTCTAATGAAAAACTGTTTTTT. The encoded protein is CASSFQGSNEKLFF.

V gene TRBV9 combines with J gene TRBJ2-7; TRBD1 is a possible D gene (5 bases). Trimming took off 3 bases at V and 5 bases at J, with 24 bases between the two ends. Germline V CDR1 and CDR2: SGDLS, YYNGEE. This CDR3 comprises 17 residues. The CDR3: CASSAPSGSGRGHEQYF. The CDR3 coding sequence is TGTGCCAGCAGCGCCCCTTCCGGCTCAGGGCGTGGACACGAGCAGTACTTC.

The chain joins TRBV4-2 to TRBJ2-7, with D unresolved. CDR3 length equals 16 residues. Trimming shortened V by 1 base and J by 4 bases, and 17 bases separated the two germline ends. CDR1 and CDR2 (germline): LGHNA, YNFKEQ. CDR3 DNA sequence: TGTGCCAGCAGCCAAGGCTGGGGTTCCACGAGTTACGAGCAGTACTTC. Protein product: CASSQGWGSTSYEQYF.

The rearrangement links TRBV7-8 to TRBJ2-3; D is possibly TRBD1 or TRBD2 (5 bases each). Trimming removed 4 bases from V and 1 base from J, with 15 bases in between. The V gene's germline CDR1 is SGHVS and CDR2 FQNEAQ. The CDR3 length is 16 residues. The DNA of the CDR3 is TGTGCCAGCAGCTCAGGGACCAGGGTGGGCACAGATACGCAGTATTTT. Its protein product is CASSSGTRVGTDTQYF.

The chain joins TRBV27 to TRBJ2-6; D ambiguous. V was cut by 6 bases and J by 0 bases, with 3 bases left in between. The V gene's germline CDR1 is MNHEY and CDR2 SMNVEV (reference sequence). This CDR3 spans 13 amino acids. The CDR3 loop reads CASRSSGANVLTF. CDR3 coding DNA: TGTGCCAGCAGATCCTCTGGGGCCAACGTCCTGACTTTC. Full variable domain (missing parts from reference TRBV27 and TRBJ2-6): EAQVTQNPRYLITVTGKKLTVTCSQNMNHEYMSWYRQDPGLGLRQIYYSMNVEVTDKGDVPEGYKVSRKEKRNFPLILESPSPNQTSLYFCASRSSGANVLTFGAGSRLTVL.

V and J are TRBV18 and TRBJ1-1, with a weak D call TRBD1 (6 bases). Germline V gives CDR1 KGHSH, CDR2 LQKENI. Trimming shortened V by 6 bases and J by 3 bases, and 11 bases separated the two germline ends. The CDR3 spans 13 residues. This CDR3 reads CASSRHRDTEAFF. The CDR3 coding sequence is TGTGCCAGCTCCCGACACAGGGACACTGAAGCTTTCTTT. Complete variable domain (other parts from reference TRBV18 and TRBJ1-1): NAGVMQNPRHLVRRRGQEARLRCSPMKGHSHVYWYRQLPEEGLKFMVYLQKENIIDESGMPKERFSAEFPKEGPSILRIQQVVRGDSAAYFCASSRHRDTEAFFGQGTRLTVV.

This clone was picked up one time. For the CDR3, the DNA is TGTGCCAGCTCACCGGGACGTCGAGCTAACTATGGCTACACCTTC. Translated, it gives CASSPGRRANYGYTF. The V gene is TRBV18, the J gene TRBJ1-2; a possible D gene is TRBD1 (5 bases). V was cut by 3 bases and J by 0 bases, with 11 bases left in between. The CDR3 length is 15 residues. The germline V gene encodes CDR1 KGHSH and CDR2 LQKENI.

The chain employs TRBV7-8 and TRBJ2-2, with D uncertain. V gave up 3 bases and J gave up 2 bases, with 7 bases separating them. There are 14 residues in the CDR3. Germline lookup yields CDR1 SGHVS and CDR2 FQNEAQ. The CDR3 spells CASSFSPNTGELFF. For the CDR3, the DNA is TGTGCCAGCAGCTTTTCACCCAACACCGGGGAGCTGTTTTTT.

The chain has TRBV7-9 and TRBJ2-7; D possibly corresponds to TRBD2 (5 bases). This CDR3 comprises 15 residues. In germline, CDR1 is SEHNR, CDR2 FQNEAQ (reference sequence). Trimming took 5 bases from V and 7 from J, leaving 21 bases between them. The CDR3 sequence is CASSRADARPREQYF. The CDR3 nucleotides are TGTGCCAGCAGCAGAGCGGACGCTCGCCCCAGGGAGCAGTACTTC.

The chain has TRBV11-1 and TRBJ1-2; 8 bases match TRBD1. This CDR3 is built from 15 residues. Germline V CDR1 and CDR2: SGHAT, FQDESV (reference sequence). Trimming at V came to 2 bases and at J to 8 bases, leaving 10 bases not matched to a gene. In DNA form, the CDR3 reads TGTGCCAGCAGCTTATTAATACAGGGGGAAGGAGGCTACACCTTC. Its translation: CASSLLIQGEGGYTF.

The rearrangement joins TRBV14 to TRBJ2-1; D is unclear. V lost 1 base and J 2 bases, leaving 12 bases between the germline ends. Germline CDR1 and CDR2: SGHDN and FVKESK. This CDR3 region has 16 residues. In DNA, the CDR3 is TGTGCCAGCAGCCAAGGGCAGTTTAATACCTACAATGAGCAGTTCTTC. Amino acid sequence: CASSQGQFNTYNEQFF. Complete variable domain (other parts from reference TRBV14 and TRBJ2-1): EAGVTQFPSHSVIEKGQTVTLRCDPISGHDNLYWYRRVMGKEIKFLLHFVKESKQDESGMPNNRFLAERTGGTYSTLKVQPAELEDSGVYFCASSQGQFNTYNEQFFGPGTRLTVL.

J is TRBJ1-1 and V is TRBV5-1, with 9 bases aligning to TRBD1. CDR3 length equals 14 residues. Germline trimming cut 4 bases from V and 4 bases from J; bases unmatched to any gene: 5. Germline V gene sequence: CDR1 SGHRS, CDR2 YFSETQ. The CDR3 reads CASSTGTGLTEAFF. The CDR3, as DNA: TGCGCCAGCAGCACCGGGACAGGGCTCACTGAAGCTTTCTTT.

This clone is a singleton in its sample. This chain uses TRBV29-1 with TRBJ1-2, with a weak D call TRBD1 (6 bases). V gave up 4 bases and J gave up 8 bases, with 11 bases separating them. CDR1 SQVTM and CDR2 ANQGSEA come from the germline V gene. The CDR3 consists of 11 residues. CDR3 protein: CSVGGGLGYTF. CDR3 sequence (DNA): TGCAGCGTTGGGGGGGGGCTAGGCTACACCTTC.

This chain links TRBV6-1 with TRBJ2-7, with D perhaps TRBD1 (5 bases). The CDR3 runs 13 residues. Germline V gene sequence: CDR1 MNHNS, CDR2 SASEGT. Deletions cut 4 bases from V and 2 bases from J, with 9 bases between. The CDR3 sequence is CASSVGAAYEQYF. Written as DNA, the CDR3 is TGTGCCAGCAGTGTAGGGGCGGCCTACGAGCAGTACTTC.

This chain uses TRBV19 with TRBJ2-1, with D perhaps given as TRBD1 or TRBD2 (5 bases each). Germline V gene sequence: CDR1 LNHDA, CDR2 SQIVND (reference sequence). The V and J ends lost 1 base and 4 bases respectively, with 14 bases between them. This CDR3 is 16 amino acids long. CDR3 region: CASSIGLGADYNEQFF. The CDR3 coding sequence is TGTGCCAGTAGTATAGGCCTCGGGGCGGATTACAATGAGCAGTTCTTC.

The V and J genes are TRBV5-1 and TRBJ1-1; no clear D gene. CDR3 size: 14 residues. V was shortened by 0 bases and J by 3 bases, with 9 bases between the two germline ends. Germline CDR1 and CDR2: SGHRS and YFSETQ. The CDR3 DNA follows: TGCGCCAGCAGCTTGGCGGGAATTGACACTGAAGCTTTCTTT. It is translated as CASSLAGIDTEAFF.

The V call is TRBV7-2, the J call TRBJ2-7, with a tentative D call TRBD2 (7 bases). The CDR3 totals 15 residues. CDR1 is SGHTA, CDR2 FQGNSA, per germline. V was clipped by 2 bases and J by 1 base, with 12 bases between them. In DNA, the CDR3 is TGTGCCAGCAGCTTAAGGGGGAGGGGTTCCTACGAGCAGTACTTC. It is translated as CASSLRGRGSYEQYF.

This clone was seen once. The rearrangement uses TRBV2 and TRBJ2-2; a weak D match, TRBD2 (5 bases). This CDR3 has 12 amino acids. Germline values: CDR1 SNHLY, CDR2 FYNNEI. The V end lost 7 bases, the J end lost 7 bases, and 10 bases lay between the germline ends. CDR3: CASTPRGGELFF. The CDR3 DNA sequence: TGTGCCAGCACCCCTCGGGGCGGGGAGCTGTTTTTT.